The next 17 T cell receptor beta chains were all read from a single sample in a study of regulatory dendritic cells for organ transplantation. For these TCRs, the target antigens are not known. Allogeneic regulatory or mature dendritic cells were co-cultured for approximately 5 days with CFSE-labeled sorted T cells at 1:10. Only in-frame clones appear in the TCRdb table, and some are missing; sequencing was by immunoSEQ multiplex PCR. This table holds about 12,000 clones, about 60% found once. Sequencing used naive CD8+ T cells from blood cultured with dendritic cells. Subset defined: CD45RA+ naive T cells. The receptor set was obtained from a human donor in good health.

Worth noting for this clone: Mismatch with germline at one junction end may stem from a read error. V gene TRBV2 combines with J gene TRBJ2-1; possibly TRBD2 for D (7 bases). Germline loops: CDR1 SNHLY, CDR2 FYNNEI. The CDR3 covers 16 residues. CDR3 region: CASIEGRGLGYNEQFF. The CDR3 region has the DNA TGTGCCAGCATTGAAGGGCGGGGGCTTGGCTACAATGAGCAGTTCTTC.

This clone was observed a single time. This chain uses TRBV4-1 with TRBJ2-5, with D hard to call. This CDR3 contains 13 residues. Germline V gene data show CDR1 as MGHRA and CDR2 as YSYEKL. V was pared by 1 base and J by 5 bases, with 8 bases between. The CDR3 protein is CASSQVGSETQYF. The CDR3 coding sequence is TGCGCCAGCAGCCAAGTGGGCAGTGAGACCCAGTACTTC.

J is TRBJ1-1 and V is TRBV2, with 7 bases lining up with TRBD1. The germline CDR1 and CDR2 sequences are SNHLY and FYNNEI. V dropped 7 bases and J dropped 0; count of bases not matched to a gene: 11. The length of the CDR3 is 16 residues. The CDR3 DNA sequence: TGTGCCAGCAACTTAGGGACAGACTTCATGAACACTGAAGCTTTCTTT. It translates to CASNLGTDFMNTEAFF.

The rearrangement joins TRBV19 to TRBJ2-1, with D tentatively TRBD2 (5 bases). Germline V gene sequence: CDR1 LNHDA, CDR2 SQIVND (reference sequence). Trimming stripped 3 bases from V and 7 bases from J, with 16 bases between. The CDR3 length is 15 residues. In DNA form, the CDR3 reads TGTGCCAGTAGTATCTCGGGAAATCGAAGGAATGAGCAGTTCTTC. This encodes CASSISGNRRNEQFF.

In DNA form, the CDR3 reads TGTGCCAGCAGCCAGGACAGTTACAATGAGCAGTTCTTC. It encodes CASSQDSYNEQFF. The chain recombines TRBV7-8 with TRBJ2-1, with D tentatively TRBD1 (6 bases). Per germline, CDR1 SGHVS and CDR2 FQNEAQ. The CDR3 runs to 13 residues. The V end lost 5 bases, the J end lost 4 bases, and 9 bases lay between the germline ends. Full variable domain (missing parts from reference TRBV7-8 and TRBJ2-1): GAGVSQSPRYKVAKRGQDVALRCDPISGHVSLFWYQQALGQGPEFLTYFQNEAQLDKSGLPSDRFFAERPEGSVSTLKIQRTQQEDSAVYLCASSQDSYNEQFFGPGTRLTVL.

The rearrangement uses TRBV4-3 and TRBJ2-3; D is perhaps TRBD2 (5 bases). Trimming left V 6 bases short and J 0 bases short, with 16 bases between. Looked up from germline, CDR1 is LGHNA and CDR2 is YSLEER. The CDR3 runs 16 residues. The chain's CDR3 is CASRPGFGVSTDTQYF. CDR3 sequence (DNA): TGCGCCAGCAGGCCAGGTTTCGGGGTTAGCACAGATACGCAGTATTTT.

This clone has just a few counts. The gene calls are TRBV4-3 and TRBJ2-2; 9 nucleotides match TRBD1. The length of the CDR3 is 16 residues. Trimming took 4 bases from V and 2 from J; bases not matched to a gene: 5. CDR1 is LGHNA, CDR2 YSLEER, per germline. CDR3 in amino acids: CASSLGQGLNTGELFF. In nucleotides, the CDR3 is TGCGCCAGCAGCCTTGGACAGGGGTTAAACACCGGGGAGCTGTTTTTT.

This chain's CDR3 is CASSQEAGGSYEQYF. The CDR3 DNA follows: TGTGCCAGCAGCCAAGAAGCGGGGGGCTCCTACGAGCAGTACTTC. The V gene is TRBV4-2, the J gene TRBJ2-7; the match to TRBD2 covers 9 bases. The CDR3 contains 15 residues. Germline-derived CDR1 and CDR2 are LGHNA and YNFKEQ. The ends lost 0 bases at V and 0 bases at J; junction bases unmatched: 0.

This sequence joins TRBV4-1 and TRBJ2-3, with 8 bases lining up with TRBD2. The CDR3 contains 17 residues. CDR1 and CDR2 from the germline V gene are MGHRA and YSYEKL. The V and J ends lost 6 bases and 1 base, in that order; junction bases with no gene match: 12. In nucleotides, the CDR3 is TGCGCCAGCAGTCATCCGGGACTAGGCCCCGGCACAGATACGCAGTATTTT. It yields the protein CASSHPGLGPGTDTQYF.

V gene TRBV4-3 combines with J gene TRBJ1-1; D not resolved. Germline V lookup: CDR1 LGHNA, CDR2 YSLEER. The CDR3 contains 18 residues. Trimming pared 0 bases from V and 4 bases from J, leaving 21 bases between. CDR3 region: CASSQEGLGDVKSTEAFF. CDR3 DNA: TGCGCCAGCAGCCAAGAAGGTTTGGGAGACGTTAAGAGCACTGAAGCTTTCTTT.

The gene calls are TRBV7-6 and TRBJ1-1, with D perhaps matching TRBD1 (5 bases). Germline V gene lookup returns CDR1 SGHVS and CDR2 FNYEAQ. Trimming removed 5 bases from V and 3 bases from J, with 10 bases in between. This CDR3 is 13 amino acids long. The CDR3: CASSRGAYTEAFF. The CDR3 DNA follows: TGTGCCAGCAGCCGCGGGGCCTACACTGAAGCTTTCTTT. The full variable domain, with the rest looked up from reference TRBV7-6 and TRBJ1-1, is GAGVSQSPRYKVTKRGQDVALRCDPISGHVSLYWYRQALGQGPEFLTYFNYEAQQDKSGLPNDRFSAERPEGSISTLTIQRTEQRDSAMYRCASSRGAYTEAFFGQGTRLTVV.

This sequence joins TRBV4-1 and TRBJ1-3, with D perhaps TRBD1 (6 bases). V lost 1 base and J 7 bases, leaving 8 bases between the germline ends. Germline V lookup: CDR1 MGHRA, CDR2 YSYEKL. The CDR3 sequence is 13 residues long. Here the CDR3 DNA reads TGCGCCAGCAGCCAAGTTCAGGGGAACACCATATATTTT. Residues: CASSQVQGNTIYF.

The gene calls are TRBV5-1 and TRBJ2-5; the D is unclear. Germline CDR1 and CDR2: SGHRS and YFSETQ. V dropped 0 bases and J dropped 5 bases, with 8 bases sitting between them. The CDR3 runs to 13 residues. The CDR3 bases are TGCGCCAGCAGCTTGGAGCCGTGGGAGACCCAGTACTTC. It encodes CASSLEPWETQYF.

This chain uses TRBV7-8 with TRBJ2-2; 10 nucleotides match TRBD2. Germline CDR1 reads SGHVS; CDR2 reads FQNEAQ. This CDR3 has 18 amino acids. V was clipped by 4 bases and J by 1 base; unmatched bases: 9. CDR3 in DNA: TGTGCCAGCAGCTCTAGCCCCGGACTAGCGGAGAACACCGGGGAGCTGTTTTTT. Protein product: CASSSSPGLAENTGELFF.

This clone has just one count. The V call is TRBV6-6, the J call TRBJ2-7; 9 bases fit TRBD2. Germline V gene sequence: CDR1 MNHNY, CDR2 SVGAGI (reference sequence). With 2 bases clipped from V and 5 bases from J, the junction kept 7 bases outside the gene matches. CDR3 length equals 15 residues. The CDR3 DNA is TGTGCCAGCAGTTACGCACAAATAGCGGGGGACGAGCAGTACTTC. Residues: CASSYAQIAGDEQYF.

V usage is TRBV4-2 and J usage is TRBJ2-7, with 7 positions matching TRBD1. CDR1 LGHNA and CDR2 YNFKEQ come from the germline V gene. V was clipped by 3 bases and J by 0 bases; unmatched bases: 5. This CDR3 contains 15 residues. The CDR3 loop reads CASSQAGGGSYEQYF. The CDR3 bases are TGTGCCAGCAGCCAGGCAGGGGGTGGCTCCTACGAGCAGTACTTC.

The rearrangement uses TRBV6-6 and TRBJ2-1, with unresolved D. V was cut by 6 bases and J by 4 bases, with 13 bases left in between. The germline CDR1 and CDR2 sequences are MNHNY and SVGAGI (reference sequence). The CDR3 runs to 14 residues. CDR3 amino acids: CASSRTMEYNEQFF. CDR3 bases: TGTGCCAGCAGCCGAACCATGGAGTACAATGAGCAGTTCTTC.